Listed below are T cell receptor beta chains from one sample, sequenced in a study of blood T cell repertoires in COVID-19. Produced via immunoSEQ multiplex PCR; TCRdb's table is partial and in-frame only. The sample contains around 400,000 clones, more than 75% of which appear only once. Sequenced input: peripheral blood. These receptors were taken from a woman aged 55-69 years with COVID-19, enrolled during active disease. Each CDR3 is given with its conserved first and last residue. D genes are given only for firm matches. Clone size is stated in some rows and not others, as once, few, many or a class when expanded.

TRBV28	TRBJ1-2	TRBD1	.	TGTGCCAGCAGTCTCCACGGACAGGGGGCCTATGGCTACACCTTC	CASSLHGQGAYGYTF
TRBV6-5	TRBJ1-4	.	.	TGTGCCAGCAGTTCCGGAGGGGCGAGGGCCAATGAAAAACTGTTTTTT	CASSSGGARANEKLFF
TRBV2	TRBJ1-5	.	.	TGTGCCAGCAGTGACCGGACAGACAATCAGCCCCAGCATTTT	CASSDRTDNQPQHF
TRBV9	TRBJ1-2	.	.	TGTGCCAGCAGCGTCCCCAGGGTTCGGCTCTATGGCTACACCTTC	CASSVPRVRLYGYTF
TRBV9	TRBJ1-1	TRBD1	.	TGTGCCAGCAGCCGGTCAGGGGGCGAGTTGGACACTGAAGCTTTCTTT	CASSRSGGELDTEAFF
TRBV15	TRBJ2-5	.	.	TGTGCCACCCGGGGAGGGGGTGAGGAGACCCAGTACTTC	CATRGGGEETQYF
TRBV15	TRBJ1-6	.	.	TGTGCCACCAGCAGCTCCGGGATGGAGGCGTCACCCCTCCACTTT	CATSSSGMEASPLHF
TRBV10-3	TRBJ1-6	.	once	TGTGCCATCAGCACACACAGGGAAACAGGATCACCCCTCCACTTT	CAISTHRETGSPLHF
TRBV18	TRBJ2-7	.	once	TGTGCCAGCTCATCAGGGGCAGGCTCCTACGAGCAGTACTTC	CASSSGAGSYEQYF
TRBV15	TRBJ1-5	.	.	TGTGCCACCAGCGGCAGGATAAGCAATCAGCCCCAGCATTTT	CATSGRISNQPQHF
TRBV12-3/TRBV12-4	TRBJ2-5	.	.	TGTGCCAGCAGTTCCCCGGGACTAGAGACCCAGTACTTC	CASSSPGLETQYF
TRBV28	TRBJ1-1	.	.	TGTGCCAGCAGTTTAGGATGGGCTAGGGGAACTGAAGCTTTCTTT	CASSLGWARGTEAFF
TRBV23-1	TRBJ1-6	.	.	TGCGCCAGCCTGGAGGACTATAATTCACCCCTCCACTTT	CASLEDYNSPLHF
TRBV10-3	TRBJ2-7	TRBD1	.	TGTGCCATCAATCCGGGACAGGGAGGCTACGAGCAGTACTTC	CAINPGQGGYEQYF
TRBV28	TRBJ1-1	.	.	TGTGCCAGCAGTTTATGGCAGGATGGATTGGCTTTCTTT	CASSLWQDGLAFF
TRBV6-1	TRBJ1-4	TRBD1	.	TGTGCCAGCAGTGAACGCCTCTGGACAGGGGGGACTGAAAAACTGTTTTTT	CASSERLWTGGTEKLFF
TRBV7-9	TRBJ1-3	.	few	TGTGCCAGCAGCCTAGGTGGAGGAGGGCTCTCTGGAAACACCATATATTTT	CASSLGGGGLSGNTIYF
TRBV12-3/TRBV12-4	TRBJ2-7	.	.	TGTGCCAGCAGTTTTTCGGGGAACTACGAGCAGTACTTC	CASSFSGNYEQYF
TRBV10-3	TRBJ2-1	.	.	TGTGCCATCAGTGATTCGAAGGGGATTAGATCCTACAATGAGCAGTTCTTC	CAISDSKGIRSYNEQFF
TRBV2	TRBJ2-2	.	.	TGTGCCAGCAGTGGTGGCAGGAACACCGGGGAGCTGTTTTTT	CASSGGRNTGELFF
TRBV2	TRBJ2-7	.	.	TGTGCCAGCTCAGGGGACTCCTACGAGCAGTACTTC	CASSGDSYEQYF
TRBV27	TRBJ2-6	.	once	TGTGCCAGCAGTTTAGGTCTCAGCTCTGGGGCCAACGTCCTGACTTTC	CASSLGLSSGANVLTF
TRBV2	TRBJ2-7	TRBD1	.	TGTGCCAGCAGTGGACAGGGCTGGCCCTACGAGCAGTACTTC	CASSGQGWPYEQYF
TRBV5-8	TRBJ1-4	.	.	TGTGCCAGCAGCCCGGAAGGCAGGGAGGTACTGTTTTTT	CASSPEGREVLFF
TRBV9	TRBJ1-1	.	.	TGTGCCAGCACCCGTAGAGGGAACACTGAAGCTTTCTTT	CASTRRGNTEAFF
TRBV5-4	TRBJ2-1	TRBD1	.	TGTGCCAGCAGCCGGACGGACAGGGATTACAATGAGCAGTTCTTC	CASSRTDRDYNEQFF
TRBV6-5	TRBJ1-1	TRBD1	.	TGTGCCAGCAGTCAGGGACAGCGGACTGAAGCTTTCTTT	CASSQGQRTEAFF
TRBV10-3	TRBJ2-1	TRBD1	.	TGTGCCATCAGTGAGTCGGGACAGAGACCTTACAATGAGCAGTTCTTC	CAISESGQRPYNEQFF
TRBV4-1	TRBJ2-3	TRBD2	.	TGCGCCAGCAGCCAAGCAACGGGGGGGCTGGATACGCAGTATTTT	CASSQATGGLDTQYF
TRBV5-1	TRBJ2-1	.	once	TGCGCCAGCAGCGATTCGACAGGCTCCTACAATGAGCAGTTCTTC	CASSDSTGSYNEQFF
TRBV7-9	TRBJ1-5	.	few	TGTGCCAGCAGCTTAGGGTCGGGAAGCAATCAGCCCCAGCATTTT	CASSLGSGSNQPQHF
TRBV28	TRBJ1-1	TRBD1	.	TGTGCCAGCAGTTTATGGACAGGGGGGGGCACTGAAGCTTTCTTT	CASSLWTGGGTEAFF
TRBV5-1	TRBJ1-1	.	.	TGCGCCAGCAGTAACAGGGTGGGGCTGGGGAACACTGAAGCTTTCTTT	CASSNRVGLGNTEAFF
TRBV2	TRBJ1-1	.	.	TGTGCCAGCAGTGTAGCCCCGGGAGGGGGTAGTAATGAAGCTTTCTTT	CASSVAPGGGSNEAFF
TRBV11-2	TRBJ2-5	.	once	TGTGCCAGCAGCTTCGCCCAGGGGAACCCTCGCTACCAAGAGACCCAGTACTTC	CASSFAQGNPRYQETQYF
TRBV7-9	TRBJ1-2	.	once	TGTGCCAGCAGCTTCGGGAGCAACTATGGCTACACCTTC	CASSFGSNYGYTF
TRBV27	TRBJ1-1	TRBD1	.	TGTGCCACCCAAACAGGGGCGGACACTGAAGCTTTCTTT	CATQTGADTEAFF
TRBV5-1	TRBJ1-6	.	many	TGCGCCAGCAGCTCTAACCGGGACGGGAGGACTCGTTCACCCCTCCACTTT	CASSSNRDGRTRSPLHF
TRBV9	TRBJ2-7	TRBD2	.	TGTGCCAGCAGCGTAGAGGGGACTAGCTACGAGCAGTACTTC	CASSVEGTSYEQYF
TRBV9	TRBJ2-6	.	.	TGTGCCAGCAGCGTAAGCCAGGGGTCCCTGGGGGCCAACGTCCTGACTTTC	CASSVSQGSLGANVLTF
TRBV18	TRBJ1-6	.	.	TGTGCCAGCTCACCGATCTGGAACCCAGTCCCGGGAGATTCACCCCTCCACTTT	CASSPIWNPVPGDSPLHF
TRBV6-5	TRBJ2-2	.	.	TGTGCCAGCAAGGGCAGGGGCTCTATCGGGGAGCTGTTTTTT	CASKGRGSIGELFF
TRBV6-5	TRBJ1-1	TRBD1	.	TGTGCCAGCAGAGGACAGGGGGCGCCGGAAACTGAAGCTTTCTTT	CASRGQGAPETEAFF
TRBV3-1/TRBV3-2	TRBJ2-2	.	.	TGTGCCAGTAGGCGGGCGAACACCGGGGAGCTGTTTTTT	CASRRANTGELFF
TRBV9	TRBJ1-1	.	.	TGTGCCAGCAGCGTAATTGGAGAGACTGAAGCTTTCTTT	CASSVIGETEAFF
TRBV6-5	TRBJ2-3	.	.	TGTGCCAGCAGACGAGCGACCGATACGCAGTATTTT	CASRRATDTQYF
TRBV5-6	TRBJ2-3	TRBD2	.	TGTGCCAGCAGACTCTGGGGACTAGCGGACACAGATACGCAGTATTTT	CASRLWGLADTDTQYF
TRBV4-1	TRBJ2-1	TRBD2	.	TGCGCCAGCAGCCAAAACCCTAGCGGGGGGCTCTCCTACAATGAGCAGTTCTTC	CASSQNPSGGLSYNEQFF
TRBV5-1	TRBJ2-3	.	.	TGCGCCAGCAGCTTCTCGGGGTTGAGCACAGATACGCAGTATTTT	CASSFSGLSTDTQYF
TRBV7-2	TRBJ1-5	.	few	TGTGCCAGCAGCCCTTTCAATCAGCCCCAGCATTTT	CASSPFNQPQHF
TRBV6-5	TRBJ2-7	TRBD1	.	TGTGCCAGCAGGGACAGGGACGAGCAGTACTTC	CASRDRDEQYF
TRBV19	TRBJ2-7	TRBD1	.	TGTGCCAGTAGTATAAGGACAGGCTACGAGCAGTACTTC	CASSIRTGYEQYF
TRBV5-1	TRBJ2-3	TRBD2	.	TGCGCCAGCGGATTAGCGGGGCTCGAGACAGATACGCAGTATTTT	CASGLAGLETDTQYF
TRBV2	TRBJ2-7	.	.	TGTGCCAGCAGTTTCCAATCCGACTCGTACTTC	CASSFQSDSYF
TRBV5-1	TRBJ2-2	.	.	TGCGCCAGCAGCTTGACGTCCGGGTCCGGGGAGCTGTTTTTT	CASSLTSGSGELFF
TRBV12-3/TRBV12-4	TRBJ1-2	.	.	TGTGCCAGCAGTCCCCGCCCGGGGAACGGCTACACCTTC	CASSPRPGNGYTF